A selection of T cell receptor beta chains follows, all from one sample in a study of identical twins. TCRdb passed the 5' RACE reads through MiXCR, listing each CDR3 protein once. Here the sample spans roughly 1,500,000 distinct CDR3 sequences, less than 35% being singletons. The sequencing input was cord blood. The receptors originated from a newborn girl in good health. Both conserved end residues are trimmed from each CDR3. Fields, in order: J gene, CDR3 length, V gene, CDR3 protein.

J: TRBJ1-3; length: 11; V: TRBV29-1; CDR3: SVATGWGNTIY
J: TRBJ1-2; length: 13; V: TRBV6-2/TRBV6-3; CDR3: ASSYRGKSNYGYT
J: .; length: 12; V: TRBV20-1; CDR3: SAGWTGGYREQY
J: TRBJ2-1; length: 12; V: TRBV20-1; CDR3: SARAAGGPHEQF
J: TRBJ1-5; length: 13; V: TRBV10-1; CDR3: ASSYDRTGNQPQH
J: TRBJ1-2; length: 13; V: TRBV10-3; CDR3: AIRRTGAANYGYT
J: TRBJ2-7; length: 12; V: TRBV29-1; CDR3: SVGGTASTLEQY
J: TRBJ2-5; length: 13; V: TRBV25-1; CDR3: ASSGGGRPQETQY
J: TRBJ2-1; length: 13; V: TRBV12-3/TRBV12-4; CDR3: ASSQTSGWVHEQF
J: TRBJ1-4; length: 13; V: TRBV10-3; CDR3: AISESTGTNEKLF
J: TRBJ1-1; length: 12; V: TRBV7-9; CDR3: ASSLGARNTEAF
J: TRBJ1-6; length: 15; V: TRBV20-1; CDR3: SAPLPGQGTYNSPLH
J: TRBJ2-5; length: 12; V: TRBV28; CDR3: ASSPTGVQETQY
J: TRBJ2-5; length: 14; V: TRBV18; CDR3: ASSPVELAGEETQY
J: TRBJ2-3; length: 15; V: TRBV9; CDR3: ASSATTSGRGTDTQY
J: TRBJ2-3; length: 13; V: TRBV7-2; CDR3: ASSLAPGLRGTQY
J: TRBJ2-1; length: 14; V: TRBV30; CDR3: AWRSGTSGGAGEQF
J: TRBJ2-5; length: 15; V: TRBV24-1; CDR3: ATSDSPQPFSNNEQY
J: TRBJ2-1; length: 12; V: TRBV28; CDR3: ASRDRGNYNEQF
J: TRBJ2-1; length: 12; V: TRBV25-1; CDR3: ASSLVSGRYEQF
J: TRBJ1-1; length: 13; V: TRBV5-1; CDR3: ASSVGQGGNTEAF
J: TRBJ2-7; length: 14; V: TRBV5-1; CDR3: ASSLGLAGGRYEQY
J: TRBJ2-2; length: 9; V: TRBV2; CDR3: ASMGSGELF
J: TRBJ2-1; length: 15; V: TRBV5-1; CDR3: ASSLATAGSSYNEQF
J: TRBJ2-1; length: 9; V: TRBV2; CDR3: ASSVGVEQF
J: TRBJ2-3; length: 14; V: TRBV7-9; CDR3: ASSLLPWTVTDTQY
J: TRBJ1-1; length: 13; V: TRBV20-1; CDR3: SATPGVTMNTEAF
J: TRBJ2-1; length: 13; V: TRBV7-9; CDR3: ASSPRQGNYNEQF
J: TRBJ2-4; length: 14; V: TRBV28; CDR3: ASSSPQGAPKNIQY
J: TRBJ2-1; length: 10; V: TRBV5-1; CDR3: ASSSYLDEQF
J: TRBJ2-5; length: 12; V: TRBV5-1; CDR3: ASSLIGSPETQY
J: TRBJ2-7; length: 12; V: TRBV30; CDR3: AWSVASGSYEQY
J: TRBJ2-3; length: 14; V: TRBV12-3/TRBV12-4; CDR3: ASTRMTGPLTDTQY
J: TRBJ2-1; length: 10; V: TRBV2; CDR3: ASGERGNERF
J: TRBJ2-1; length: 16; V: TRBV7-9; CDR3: ASSLACIGLAPYNEQF
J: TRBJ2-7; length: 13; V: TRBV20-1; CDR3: SASKGLAGIYEQY
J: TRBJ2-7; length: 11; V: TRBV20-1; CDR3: SARKTYGNEQY
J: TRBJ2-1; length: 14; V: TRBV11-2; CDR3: ASSLDNGLSYNEQF